Each of the 3 T cell receptor beta chains below was sequenced from the same sample in a study of blood T cells in healthy people across ages. Through a sample-barcoded 5' primer and a J-beta primer mix, a second PCR was run for about 7 to 12 cycles. TCRdb independently ran MiXCR on the 5' RACE reads; one entry per CDR3 protein. The table lists 630,000 or so distinct CDR3 sequences, about 28% of them singletons. Sequences were obtained from blood. These receptors all stem from an elderly woman in good health.

There are a few counts of this clonotype. The chain recombines TRBV7-6 with TRBJ2-2; D gene ambiguous. CDR3 length: 14 residues. The V end was cut by 0 bases, the J end by 6 bases, with 8 bases between. Germline V gives CDR1 SGHVS, CDR2 FNYEAQ. The CDR3 nucleotides are TGTGCCAGCAGCTTAGCGATGAGTCCCGGGGAGCTGTTTTTT. Its translation is CASSLAMSPGELFF.

V gene TRBV28 combines with J gene TRBJ2-2; possibly TRBD2 for D (7 bases). Germline V lookup: CDR1 MDHEN, CDR2 SYDVKM. V was pared by 2 bases and J by 0 bases, with 10 bases between. This CDR3 is 16 amino acids long. The CDR3 sequence: CASSLPGGTNTGELFF. The DNA for the CDR3 is TGTGCCAGCAGTTTACCGGGGGGCACGAACACCGGGGAGCTGTTTTTT.

The table lists this clonotype with many counts. The chain has TRBV6-2 or TRBV6-3 and TRBJ2-7; 11 nucleotides align to TRBD2. Germline lookup yields CDR1 MNHEY and CDR2 SVGEGT. J was trimmed by 5 bases and V by 8 bases; bases with no gene match: 5. The CDR3 contains 13 residues. As DNA, the CDR3 is TGTGCCAGCGGGCTACTAGCGGGGGACGAGCAGTACTTC. Amino acids: CASGLLAGDEQYF.